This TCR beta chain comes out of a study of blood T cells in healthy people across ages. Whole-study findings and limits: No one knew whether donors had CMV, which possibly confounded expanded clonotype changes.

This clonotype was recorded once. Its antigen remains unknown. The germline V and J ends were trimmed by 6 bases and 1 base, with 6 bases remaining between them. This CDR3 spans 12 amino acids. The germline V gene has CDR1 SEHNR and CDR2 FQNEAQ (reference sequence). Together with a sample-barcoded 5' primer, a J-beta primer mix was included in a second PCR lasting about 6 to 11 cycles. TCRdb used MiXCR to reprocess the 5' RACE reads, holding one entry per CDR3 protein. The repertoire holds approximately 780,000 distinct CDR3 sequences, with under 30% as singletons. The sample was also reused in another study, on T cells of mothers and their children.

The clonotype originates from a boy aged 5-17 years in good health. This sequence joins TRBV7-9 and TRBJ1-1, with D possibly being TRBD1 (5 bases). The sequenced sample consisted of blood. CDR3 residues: CASRTENTEAFF. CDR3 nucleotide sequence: TGTGCCAGCAGGACAGAGAACACTGAAGCTTTCTTT.